This T cell receptor (beta chain) was sequenced during a study of T cells after yellow fever vaccination. Findings and limits, study-wide: Sequencing of sorted memory subsets on day 0 failed to detect almost all vaccine-responding clonotypes. Reappearance after the booster was seen for most primary-vaccination clones, at roughly 96% CD4 and 88% CD8.

A process of 5'RACE template switching, which added a universal primer site and UMIs, was used to make TCR cDNA. One entry per CDR3 protein results from TCRdb running MiXCR on the 5' RACE reads. This sample yields over 25,000 distinct CDR3 sequences, of which about 10% are seen a single time; 10% to 15% belongs to the top ten. This clonotype was seen at least ten times. CDR3 length: 19 residues. This TCR came from a man between 18 and 35 years old who received the YFV17D yellow fever vaccine. The J gene is TRBJ2-7, the V gene TRBV21-1; the DNA was not compared with TRBD1, the D call given in the table. TRBV21-1 is a listed pseudogene. Sequences were derived from PBMCs, either bulk or a sorted T-cell subset (CD4+, CD8+, memory, or dextramer-sorted; not recorded which), sampled around 15 days after the first yellow fever vaccination. CDR3 DNA: TGTGCCAGCAGCAAAGGCTCGAATTGGAGGAGGGGCGGTTATCAAGAGCAGTACTTC. It specifies CASSKGSNWRRGGYQEQYF.